A single sample is the source of the 5 T cell receptor beta chains below, sequenced in a study of blood T cell repertoires in COVID-19. Measured with immunoSEQ multiplex PCR; TCRdb has only the in-frame clones, and not every one. In the table there are some 300,000 clones, more than 75% of which are singletons. The sequenced material came from PBMCs or T cells enriched from blood (not recorded which). These receptors all come from a woman in her sixties or seventies in a cohort exposed to, infected with or recovered from COVID-19 (not recorded which).

The V and J genes are TRBV24-1 and TRBJ2-2; the match to TRBD1 covers 7 bases. J lost 1 base, V lost 4 bases, and 5 bases had no gene match. The CDR3 is 16 amino acids. The germline V gene has CDR1 KGHDR and CDR2 SFDVKD. In DNA, the CDR3 is TGTGCCACCAGTGACAGGGGGTTAGGGAACACCGGGGAGCTGTTTTTT. It specifies CATSDRGLGNTGELFF.

The chain recombines TRBV19 with TRBJ2-3, with TRBD2 matching over 10 bases. V lost 3 bases and J lost 6; bases outside the gene matches: 15. The CDR3 covers 18 residues. CDR1 is LNHDA and CDR2 is SQIVND in the germline V gene (reference sequence). The CDR3 DNA reads as TGTGCCAGTAGTATGTCCCCTTATGAAGCGGGAGGGTTGGATACGCAGTATTTT. Its translation is CASSMSPYEAGGLDTQYF.

The V call is TRBV6-5, the J call TRBJ1-1; 9 bases agree with TRBD1. The V segment lost 6 bases and the J segment 7 bases; nucleotides outside the gene matches: 9. CDR3 length: 14 amino acids. CDR1 is MNHEY and CDR2 is SVGAGI in the germline V gene. This chain's CDR3 is CASRRTGGEGEAFF. In DNA, the CDR3 is TGTGCCAGCAGGAGAACAGGGGGCGAGGGTGAAGCTTTCTTT.

The CDR3 here is CATSAGTGDGYTF. The CDR3, as DNA: TGTGCCACCAGTGCGGGGACAGGGGATGGCTACACCTTC. This chain links TRBV24-1 with TRBJ1-2, with 10 positions matching TRBD1. The CDR3 loop spans 13 amino acids. V lost 5 bases, J lost 6 bases, and 2 bases stayed unmatched. Germline V CDR1 and CDR2: KGHDR, SFDVKD.

V usage is TRBV6-5 and J usage is TRBJ2-7; 7 bases line up with TRBD2. The germline V gene has CDR1 MNHEY and CDR2 SVGAGI. The junction had 5 bases not matched to a gene; V was cut back by 4 bases and J by 2 bases. CDR3 length equals 14 residues. In nucleotides, the CDR3 is TGTGCCAGCAGTTCCCGACTAGCTACCTACGAGCAGTACTTC. This gives the protein CASSSRLATYEQYF.